These T cell receptor beta chains were read from a single sample in a study of OX40 agonist ivuxolimab in advanced cancers. Some clones are missing from TCRdb's copy, which holds only in-frame ones; the method was immunoSEQ multiplex PCR. Here the sample spans fewer than 90,000 clones, about 87% being singletons. The sequencing used CD4+ or CD8+ T cells sorted from blood, collected in a trial of the OX40 agonist ivuxolimab. All receptors derive from an adult with an advanced solid tumor such as melanoma, head and neck, liver or kidney cancer. The CDR3 runs from the conserved cysteine through the conserved F or W. Fields, in order: D gene, J gene, clone size, V gene, CDR3 protein, CDR3 DNA. D genes are given only for firm matches. Clone size is not always given. Where it is, it says once, few, many or a class for expanded clones.

- TRBJ1-1 few TRBV19 CASSIPTSLGEAFF TGTGCCAGTAGTATCCCGACCTCCCTTGGTGAAGCTTTCTTT
TRBD1 TRBJ1-1 few TRBV2 CASGDRMNTEAFF TGTGCCAGCGGGGACAGGATGAACACTGAAGCTTTCTTT
- TRBJ2-2 - TRBV28 CASSSHSGELFF TGTGCCAGCAGTTCACATAGCGGGGAGCTGTTTTTT
- TRBJ1-2 - TRBV28 CASSLGVYGYTF TGTGCCAGCAGTCTGGGGGTCTATGGCTACACCTTC
- TRBJ1-4 - TRBV7-2 CASSFAGKNEKLFF TGTGCCAGCAGCTTCGCCGGGAAAAATGAAAAACTGTTTTTT
- TRBJ1-4 - TRBV7-2 CASSLRAREKLFF TGTGCCAGCAGTCTCAGGGCCCGGGAAAAACTGTTTTTT
TRBD1 TRBJ2-3 - TRBV9 CASSVDGTASTDTQYF TGTGCCAGCAGCGTAGACGGGACAGCTAGCACAGATACGCAGTATTTT
- TRBJ2-4 few TRBV7-9 CASTLGGVPIQYF TGTGCCAGCACCCTAGGAGGGGTGCCCATTCAGTACTTC
- TRBJ2-5 once TRBV11-1 CASSLLAPDQETQYF TGTGCCAGCAGCTTACTAGCCCCTGATCAAGAGACCCAGTACTTC
TRBD1 TRBJ1-6 few TRBV4-1 CASSQAGGISLHF TGCGCCAGCAGCCAAGCAGGGGGTATATCCCTCCACTTT
- TRBJ2-7 - TRBV5-8 CATPYEQYF TGTGCCACTCCCTACGAGCAGTACTTC
- TRBJ2-5 - TRBV4-2 CASSQDGYYREGVRETQYF TGTGCCAGCAGCCAAGATGGGTATTACAGGGAAGGGGTGAGAGAGACCCAGTACTTC
- TRBJ1-1 - TRBV11-2 CASSWGGTSAEAFF TGTGCCAGCAGCTGGGGGGGGACATCGGCTGAAGCTTTCTTT
- TRBJ2-5 - TRBV30 CAWRGQETQYF TGTGCCTGGAGGGGGCAAGAGACCCAGTACTTC
- TRBJ1-1 once TRBV19 CASSIWSGAFF TGTGCCAGTAGTATCTGGTCTGGAGCTTTCTTT
- TRBJ1-4 - TRBV4-3 CASSQEGVREKLFF TGCGCCAGCAGCCAAGAAGGGGTCCGGGAAAAACTGTTTTTT
- TRBJ2-2 - TRBV4-2 CASSTGQPQVIRELFF TGTGCCAGCAGCACTGGACAGCCTCAGGTTATTCGGGAGCTGTTTTTT